These 27 T cell receptor beta chains came from one sample sequenced in a study of early T cells in non-severe SARS-CoV-2 infection. TCRdb passed the 5' RACE reads through MiXCR, listing each CDR3 protein once. The profile shows tens of thousands of distinct CDR3 sequences, around 6.5% of them singletons. The sample was whole blood, taken at baseline. Source of these receptors: an adult who was a healthcare worker with PCR-confirmed SARS-CoV-2 infection or an uninfected control (not recorded which).

This clonotype showed up just a few times. V is TRBV24-1 and J is TRBJ2-3; perhaps TRBD1 as D (6 bases). V was cut by 4 bases and J by 3 bases, with 10 bases left in between. The CDR3 consists of 14 residues. Germline V CDR1 and CDR2: KGHDR, SFDVKD. The DNA of the CDR3 is TGTGCCACCAGTGACTACAGGGTAACAGATACGCAGTATTTT. It is translated as CATSDYRVTDTQYF.

This clonotype was counted a few times. This chain connects TRBV6-5 to TRBJ2-3, with D tentatively TRBD1 or TRBD2 (5 bases each). CDR1 MNHEY and CDR2 SVGAGI come from the germline V gene. CDR3 length: 15 amino acids. V was clipped by 5 bases and J by 1 base, with 13 bases between them. The CDR3 protein is CASSQGTTGTDTQYF. CDR3 nucleotides: TGTGCCAGCAGTCAAGGGACGACGGGCACAGATACGCAGTATTTT.

This clonotype has only a few counts. The chain carries TRBV7-6 and TRBJ2-5, with 7 bases matching TRBD1. V was clipped by 5 bases and J by 1 base; unmatched bases: 7. The CDR3 length is 15 residues. Germline V gene sequence: CDR1 SGHVS, CDR2 FNYEAQ. The CDR3 region has the DNA TGTGCCAGCAGCCCCCGGACAGGTTTCCAAGAGACCCAGTACTTC. Translating it yields CASSPRTGFQETQYF.

In this sample, this clonotype turned up many times. This chain links TRBV5-1 with TRBJ2-7; TRBD2 matches 11 bases. Germline V gene sequence: CDR1 SGHRS, CDR2 YFSETQ. CDR3 size: 15 residues. V trimming: 3 bases; J trimming: 2 bases; junction bases outside the gene matches: 4. CDR3 residues: CASSSRLAGTYEQYF. The CDR3 DNA sequence: TGCGCCAGCAGCTCAAGACTAGCGGGGACCTACGAGCAGTACTTC.

This clonotype showed up many times. The chain recombines TRBV7-9 with TRBJ2-1; TRBD2 matches 9 bases. The CDR3 loop spans 16 amino acids. V gave up 5 bases and J gave up 10 bases; unmatched junction bases: 15. Germline V lookup: CDR1 SEHNR, CDR2 FQNEAQ (reference sequence). The CDR3 is CASSPHGSGSIKEQFF. DNA of the CDR3: TGTGCCAGCAGCCCCCATGGTAGCGGGAGCATCAAGGAGCAGTTCTTC.

This clonotype was picked up many times. This chain connects TRBV7-9 to TRBJ1-2; D is unresolved. CDR3 length equals 15 residues. V gave up 4 bases and J gave up 8 bases, with 20 bases separating them. Per the germline V gene, CDR1 is SEHNR and CDR2 is FQNEAQ (reference sequence). CDR3 DNA sequence: TGTGCCAGCAGCTACTATGGGTCTGGCCTCAAGGGCTACACCTTC. This encodes CASSYYGSGLKGYTF.

This clonotype was counted only a few times. CDR3 in amino acids: CASSLLEGIEQYF. CDR3 nucleotide sequence: TGTGCCAGCAGCTTATTGGAAGGGATCGAGCAGTACTTC. J is TRBJ2-7 and V is TRBV11-2; D remains ambiguous. The V gene lost 2 bases and the J gene lost 6 bases, with 11 bases spanning the gap. The CDR3 totals 13 residues. CDR1 and CDR2 from the germline V gene are SGHAT and FQNNGV.

The chain couples TRBV11-3 to TRBJ2-3, with D perhaps assigned TRBD1 or TRBD2 (7 bases each). The CDR3 runs to 15 residues. V was pared by 5 bases and J by 4 bases, with 16 bases between. Germline lookup yields CDR1 SGHNT and CDR2 YENEEA. This CDR3 is CASSLRGGVADTQYF. CDR3 bases: TGTGCCAGCAGCCTCAGGGGGGGAGTCGCAGATACGCAGTATTTT.

The chain uses TRBV7-9 and TRBJ1-2, with D tentatively TRBD1 (5 bases). CDR3 length: 13 residues. CDR1 is SEHNR, CDR2 FQNEAQ, per germline (reference sequence). V was pared by 1 base and J by 7 bases, with 10 bases between. CDR3 sequence reads: CASSLGGSVGYTF. The CDR3 DNA reads TGTGCCAGCAGCTTAGGGGGGTCCGTTGGCTACACCTTC.

This clonotype appeared many times. This rearrangement joins TRBV5-1 to TRBJ1-1, with D uncertain. The length of the CDR3 is 13 residues. V lost 4 bases, J lost 0 bases, and 7 bases lay in between. Germline V gives CDR1 SGHRS, CDR2 YFSETQ. The CDR3 DNA reads as TGCGCCAGCAGCGCTCGCATGAACACTGAAGCTTTCTTT. This translates into CASSARMNTEAFF. The variable domain in full, completed from reference TRBV5-1 and TRBJ1-1, reads KAGVTQTPRYLIKTRGQQVTLSCSPISGHRSVSWYQQTPGQGLQFLFEYFSETQRNKGNFPGRFSGRQFSNSRSEMNVSTLELGDSALYLCASSARMNTEAFFGQGTRLTVV.

A word on this clonotype: Possible read error: a much larger clone is one base away. This chain connects TRBV18 to TRBJ2-7, with D unclear. Per the germline V gene, CDR1 is KGHSH and CDR2 is LQKENI. This CDR3 is built from 13 residues. Trimming took 5 bases from V and 7 from J, leaving 15 bases between them. For the CDR3, the DNA is TGTGCCAGCTCAGAATCTAGTCCCGGGGAGCAGTACTTC. This gives the protein CASSESSPGEQYF.

This clonotype was counted many times. The J gene is TRBJ1-1, the V gene TRBV7-2; tentative D call: TRBD1 (6 bases). This CDR3 region has 16 residues. Trimming left V 5 bases short and J 4 bases short, with 20 bases between. Germline CDR1 SGHTA, CDR2 FQGNSA. As DNA, the CDR3 is TGTGCCAGCAGCCGACTTCCACAGGGCGAGGGCACTGAAGCTTTCTTT. This translates into CASSRLPQGEGTEAFF.

This clonotype was picked up many times. The chain has TRBV19 and TRBJ2-7, with D maybe TRBD1 (6 bases). Germline CDR1 and CDR2: LNHDA and SQIVND (reference sequence). Trimming left V 9 bases short and J 2 bases short, with 17 bases between. The CDR3 contains 14 residues. The CDR3: CASARTVGPYEQYF. The CDR3 DNA follows: TGTGCCAGCGCCCGGACAGTCGGGCCCTACGAGCAGTACTTC.

A few counts support this clonotype. The CDR3 DNA reads TGCAGTGCCAGGACGGATGAAAAACTGTTTTTT. Translation: CSARTDEKLFF. The chain is built from TRBV20-1 and TRBJ1-4; D call uncertain. V was cut by 6 bases and J by 6 bases, with 8 bases left in between. The CDR3 runs 11 residues. The germline CDR1 and CDR2 sequences are DFQATT and SNEGSKA (reference sequence).

Many counts were recorded for this clonotype. CDR3 in DNA: TGTGCCAGTACCTACCACACCGGGGAGCTGTTTTTT. It encodes CASTYHTGELFF. V and J are TRBV19 and TRBJ2-2; D is ambiguous. Trimming stripped 7 bases from V and 3 bases from J, with 6 bases between. Germline lookup yields CDR1 LNHDA and CDR2 SQIVND (reference sequence). This CDR3 has 12 residues.

The chain uses TRBV2 and TRBJ1-1; tentative D call: TRBD1 (6 bases). The CDR3 has 17 residues. Germline loops: CDR1 SNHLY, CDR2 FYNNEI. Trimming cost V 1 base and J 5 bases, with 20 bases left between them. Here the CDR3 DNA reads TGTGCCAGCAGTGAAGGGGGGGCGTTTAACGGGAGGACTGAAGCTTTCTTT. Amino acids: CASSEGGAFNGRTEAFF.

This clonotype was counted only a few times. The V gene is TRBV19, the J gene TRBJ1-5; tentative D call: TRBD1 (5 bases). This CDR3 region has 13 residues. V was pared by 5 bases and J by 7 bases, with 12 bases between. Germline-derived CDR1 and CDR2 are LNHDA and SQIVND (reference sequence). This CDR3 is CASSGQGIQPQHF. CDR3 in DNA: TGTGCCAGTAGTGGGCAGGGTATACAGCCCCAGCATTTT.

In this sample, this clonotype turned up a few times. The genes are TRBV28 and TRBJ2-2; 8 positions match TRBD1. There are 16 residues in the CDR3. Per germline, CDR1 MDHEN and CDR2 SYDVKM. Trimming cost V 2 bases and J 4 bases; bases outside gene matches: 6. This CDR3 is CASSLPQGAGTGELFF. In DNA form, the CDR3 reads TGTGCCAGCAGTTTACCCCAGGGGGCTGGCACCGGGGAGCTGTTTTTT.

This clonotype was found many times. The CDR3 here is CASGLAEYNEQFF. In nucleotides, the CDR3 is TGTGCCAGCGGACTAGCGGAATACAATGAGCAGTTCTTC. The chain carries TRBV2 and TRBJ2-1; TRBD2 agrees at 10 bases. Germline CDR1 SNHLY, CDR2 FYNNEI. This CDR3 is 13 amino acids long. V dropped 8 bases and J dropped 4; count of bases not matched to a gene: 2.

The V call is TRBV20-1, the J call TRBJ2-7; D call uncertain. V shed 0 bases and J shed 4 bases, with 7 bases lying between them. Looked up from germline, CDR1 is DFQATT and CDR2 is SNEGSKA (reference sequence). There are 12 residues in the CDR3. The CDR3 DNA reads TGCAGTGCTAGAGAGCTCCAATACGAGCAGTACTTC. Translating it yields CSARELQYEQYF.

This clonotype occurred many times. The chain employs TRBV20-1 and TRBJ2-2; 9 bases are a match to TRBD2. The germline CDR1 and CDR2 sequences are DFQATT and SNEGSKA (reference sequence). The length of the CDR3 is 16 residues. The J segment lost 3 bases and the V segment lost 0 bases, leaving 5 bases of the junction unmatched. CDR3 region: CSARELAGRDTGELFF. The DNA for the CDR3 is TGCAGTGCTAGAGAGCTAGCGGGACGGGACACCGGGGAGCTGTTTTTT.

The rearrangement links TRBV5-1 to TRBJ1-4; possibly TRBD1 for D (5 bases). Germline V lookup: CDR1 SGHRS, CDR2 YFSETQ. V lost 2 bases and J lost 0, with 11 bases in between. The CDR3 is made up of 16 amino acids. The CDR3 nucleotides read TGCGCCAGCAGCTTAGGAGGGGTTGCAACTAATGAAAAACTGTTTTTT. Translating it yields CASSLGGVATNEKLFF.

This clonotype was counted a few times. V gene TRBV19 combines with J gene TRBJ1-5, with D perhaps matching TRBD1 (5 bases). This CDR3 is built from 13 residues. V was clipped by 7 bases and J by 1 base, with 8 bases between them. Germline V CDR1 and CDR2: LNHDA, SQIVND (reference sequence). The CDR3 DNA reads as TGTGCCAGTAAGCGGGGGAGCAATCAGCCCCAGCATTTT. Translating gives CASKRGSNQPQHF.

This chain links TRBV19 with TRBJ2-3, with D possibly TRBD1 on 6 matching bases. The V end was cut by 1 base, the J end by 4 bases, with 9 bases between. The germline gives CDR1 LNHDA, CDR2 SQIVND (reference sequence). The CDR3 is made up of 14 amino acids. CDR3 bases: TGTGCCAGTAGTATAGGGACAGCGCCAGATACGCAGTATTTT. It yields the protein CASSIGTAPDTQYF.

The chain links TRBV27 to TRBJ2-7; TRBD2 might be the D (6 bases). V lost 5 bases to trimming and J lost 2 bases, with 16 bases between them. Germline assignment: CDR1 MNHEY and CDR2 SMNVEV (reference sequence). CDR3 length: 15 amino acids. The CDR3 DNA reads TGTGCCAGCAGTCGGAACCGGGACTTTCCCTACGAGCAGTACTTC. It is translated as CASSRNRDFPYEQYF.

This clonotype has at least ten counts. This rearrangement joins TRBV7-9 to TRBJ2-1; the D gene is possibly TRBD2 (6 bases). Germline V gene sequence: CDR1 SEHNR, CDR2 FQNEAQ (reference sequence). There are 14 residues in the CDR3. Trimming shortened V by 2 bases and J by 5 bases, and 10 bases separated the two germline ends. CDR3: CASSLIGGNNEQFF. CDR3 sequence (DNA): TGTGCCAGCAGCTTAATCGGAGGGAACAATGAGCAGTTCTTC. Together with reference TRBV7-9 and TRBJ2-1, the CDR3 gives the full variable domain: DTGVSQNPRHKITKRGQNVTFRCDPISEHNRLYWYRQTLGQGPEFLTYFQNEAQLEKSRLLSDRFSAERPKGSFSTLEIQRTEQGDSAMYLCASSLIGGNNEQFFGPGTRLTVL.

This clonotype was counted many times. This chain joins TRBV7-2 and TRBJ1-3; D is ambiguous. The length of the CDR3 is 15 residues. Germline CDR1 SGHTA, CDR2 FQGNSA. Trimming shortened V by 6 bases and J by 0 bases, and 12 bases separated the two germline ends. The CDR3 region has the DNA TGTGCCAGCAGTTTTGACCAGAGCTCTGGAAACACCATATATTTT. Its protein product is CASSFDQSSGNTIYF.